Listed below are T cell receptor beta chains from one sample, sequenced in a study of early T cells in non-severe SARS-CoV-2 infection. A single record per CDR3 protein comes from TCRdb applying MiXCR to the 5' RACE reads. Of about 68,000 distinct CDR3 sequences listed, 9.5% to 13% are singletons. The specimen was whole blood. These receptors were obtained from an adult who was a healthcare worker with PCR-confirmed SARS-CoV-2 infection or an uninfected control (not recorded which). Both conserved end residues are part of each CDR3. A D gene is named only where the DNA matches it firmly. Rows give clone size only sometimes, using once, few, many, or a class for an expanded clone.

D	size	J	V	DNA	CDR3
.	.	TRBJ1-1	TRBV5-1	TGCGCCAGCAGCATGGACAGTCTGAACACTGAAGCTTTCTTT	CASSMDSLNTEAFF
.	few	TRBJ1-1	TRBV28	TGTGCCAGCAGTTTTGAACAGCTCTTGAACACTGAAGCTTTCTTT	CASSFEQLLNTEAFF
TRBD2	many	TRBJ2-3	TRBV2	TGTGCCAGCAGTGAAGCGGGGAGGGGCACAGATACGCAGTATTTT	CASSEAGRGTDTQYF
TRBD2	.	TRBJ2-7	TRBV7-9	TGTGCCAGCAGCTCGGGTCAGGGACTAGCGGGAGGCCGAACGTACGAGCAGTACTTC	CASSSGQGLAGGRTYEQYF
.	.	TRBJ2-1	TRBV12-3/TRBV12-4	TGTGCCAGCAGTCCCGACAGGACGATCTACAATGAGCAGTTCTTC	CASSPDRTIYNEQFF
.	few	TRBJ2-1	TRBV20-1	TGCAGTGCTCCTACTAGCAGCCTGCAGTTCTTC	CSAPTSSLQFF
.	.	TRBJ2-4	TRBV5-6	TGTGCCAGCAGCTTGGTTAGACAACTAGCCAAAAACATTCAGTACTTC	CASSLVRQLAKNIQYF
TRBD1	few	TRBJ2-3	TRBV12-3/TRBV12-4	TGTGCCAGCAGTCGAACCGGGACAGGGGGTACGCAGTATTTT	CASSRTGTGGTQYF
TRBD2	few	TRBJ2-5	TRBV20-1	TGCAGTGCTAGGGGGACTAGCGGAGAGACCCAGTACTTC	CSARGTSGETQYF
TRBD2	.	TRBJ2-7	TRBV27	TGTGCCAGCAGTTTGGGGGCTAGCGGGACCTACGAGCAGTACTTC	CASSLGASGTYEQYF
.	few	TRBJ1-1	TRBV6-6	TGTGCCAGCAGCCCAAGTCCGAACACTGAAGCTTTCTTT	CASSPSPNTEAFF
.	.	TRBJ1-3	TRBV7-9	TGTGCCAGCAGCTTATCAGGGGATGGAAACACCATATATTTT	CASSLSGDGNTIYF
TRBD2	few	TRBJ2-1	TRBV19	TGTGCCAGTAGTATAGCGGGAGGGCCCTGGAATGAGCAGTTCTTC	CASSIAGGPWNEQFF
.	few	TRBJ2-2	TRBV4-3	TGCGCCAGCAGCCAAGATGTCAGGAGGACCGGGGAGCTGTTTTTT	CASSQDVRRTGELFF
.	.	TRBJ2-2	TRBV11-2	TGTGCCAGCAGCTTCGCAGGGAGCACCGGGGAGCTGTTTTTT	CASSFAGSTGELFF
.	.	TRBJ1-2	TRBV4-1	TGCGCCAGCAGCCAAGTAGAGAACTATGGCTACACCTTC	CASSQVENYGYTF